This T cell receptor beta chain came from a study of Ad26.COV2.S vaccination and SARS-CoV-2 variants. About the research overall: Donor joined the COV1001 Ad26.COV2.S trial arm. Intramuscularly, Ad26.COV2.S was given either once or twice, 56 days apart.

Study-level points and caveats: Reported post-vaccination CD8+ and CD4+ T cell responses to spike showed substantial breadth. Ad26.COV2.S recipients had broader spike-specific TCRs (P = 0.0014).

Libraries were prepared by immunoSEQ multiplex PCR; TCRdb keeps only in-frame clonotypes and omits some of them. Found here are about 350,000 clones, approximately 85% of them singletons; the top ten hold 3.3%. Treatment noted: about 20 received Ad26.COV2.S at low or high dose, single or two shots; about 5 received placebo; per-sample allocation not given. Each sample was drawn 63 days after the first injection (of vaccine or placebo). With respect to this clone: What it binds is unknown.

The V segment lost 0 bases and the J segment 5 bases; nucleotides outside the gene matches: 3. The CDR3 is made up of 14 amino acids. In germline, CDR1 is SGDLS, CDR2 YYNGEE. The V call is TRBV9, the J call TRBJ2-7; 9 positions match TRBD1. The TCR comes from a person between 18 and 60 years old who received the Ad26.COV2.S COVID-19 vaccine or a placebo. The sample here was peripheral blood, taken in a trial of Ad26.COV2.S vaccine versus placebo. Written as DNA, the CDR3 is TGTGCCAGCAGCGTAGGTGACAGGGGGAACGAGCAGTACTTC. Protein: CASSVGDRGNEQYF. Variable domain in full (rest from reference TRBV9 and TRBJ2-7): DSGVTQTPKHLITATGQRVTLRCSPRSGDLSVYWYQQSLDQGLQFLIQYYNGEERAKGNILERFSAQQFPDLHSELNLSSLELGDSALYFCASSVGDRGNEQYFGPGTRLTVT.